This T cell receptor (beta chain) was captured by sequencing in a study of blood T cell repertoires in COVID-19 (TCRdb year 2020). With respect to the entire study: Collaborator samples came from the United States, Italy and Spain and covered acute and convalescent phases of COVID-19. The sample metadata nearly always contained a de-identified subject ID, COVID-19 status, age in years and sex. The material from the prospective study consisted of cDNA or gDNA derived from T cells, B-cell-depleted T cells, or PBMCs. Samples were obtained from the ongoing ImmuneRACE study (first 160 participants) and from 1,254 subjects provided by 6 global collaborators. Deeply sampled blood TCRbeta repertoires from subjects exposed to, actively infected with, or recovered from COVID-19 were included in the dataset. Where available, HLA class I and class II types were taken from metadata supplied by the sample provider and were not determined by assay-based typing. The repertoires were made available in a free public database intended to serve as a resource for research on the immune response to SARS-CoV-2.

TCRbeta CDR3 regions were amplified from genomic DNA using the immunoSEQ Assay, a bias-controlled multiplex PCR. Processing in the source paper ran as follows. The number of nucleated cells in each sample was estimated by amplification of reference gene primers within the assay. Sequence reads were collapsed and filtered to measure the absolute abundance of every unique TCRbeta CDR3 rearrangement. Productive Simpson clonality was computed per sample as the square root of Simpson's diversity index over productive rearrangements. The immuneACCESS repertoire file appears here via TCRdb, limited to in-frame rearrangements. These files lack a portion of the clones; in checked studies, under half of the deficit traces to unresolved V genes, and the cause of the others is not known. For V, J and clone size, that table is used; D and trimming come from the DNA. In this sample the table shows tens of thousands of clones, 80% to 95% of which occur a single time. The ten largest clonotypes hold around 2.3% of the sample.

Each collaborating institution followed its own protocols to collect whole blood in K2EDTA tubes. For TCRbeta analysis, collaborators shipped samples as frozen whole blood, isolated PBMCs, or DNA extracted from either of those sample types. The CDR3 goes from the cysteine to the phenylalanine over 16 residues. Just the 48-base CDR3 DNA is kept, in frame starting at base 1. V lost 7 bases and J lost 6 bases, and the count of bases not matched to a germline gene is 10. As encoded in the germline V gene, CDR1 is SNHLY while CDR2 is FYNNEI. On this clone itself: Its cognate antigen has yet to be identified. No much larger clone exists at a distance of one base, and base qualities are not known.

Study-wide conclusions, independent of this receptor: The quantity of clinical and demographic metadata differed by source and by participant and was supplied without curation.

The sequenced sample consisted of peripheral blood. Recombination joined TRBV2 with TRBJ1-6; TRBD1 aligns with 9 central bases. This clonotype originated in a human donor with active COVID-19. The donor label of this sample is uncertain. The nucleotide sequence is given as TGTGCCAGCAACCCACAGGGGGCGGCGGGTAATTCACCCCTCCACTTT. Its translation reads: CASNPQGAAGNSPLHF.